One sample yielded the 24 T cell receptor beta chains listed below, sequenced in a study of CD8+ T cells in alopecia areata. The treatment: oral pan-JAK inhibitor, 5-10 mg twice daily. RNA extraction and reverse transcription yielded cDNA as sequencing template. Sequencing was performed with immunoSEQ multiplex PCR; in TCRdb, only in-frame clones are kept and a portion is missing. The sample gives under 200,000 clones, 55% to 75% of which show up once; over 0.85% is in the top ten. The source was CD4+ T cells sorted from blood, collected at week 4, from a patient treated with tofacitinib. Receptors were obtained from a human donor with alopecia areata.

The chain employs TRBV30 and TRBJ2-3, with D possibly being TRBD1 (5 bases). The V gene lost 0 bases and the J gene lost 6 bases, with 19 bases spanning the gap. The CDR3 consists of 16 residues. Germline V gives CDR1 GTSNPN, CDR2 SVGIG (reference sequence). The chain's CDR3 is CAWSVRRQSLRDTQYF. CDR3 bases: TGTGCCTGGAGTGTCCGGCGACAGAGCCTACGGGATACGCAGTATTTT.

The chain combines TRBV29-1 with TRBJ2-5, with no clear D. Germline CDR1 and CDR2: SQVTM and ANQGSEA. Trimming removed 2 bases from V and 2 bases from J, with 6 bases in between. The CDR3 has 12 residues. The chain's CDR3 is CSVERLQETQYF. CDR3 sequence (DNA): TGCAGCGTTGAACGGCTGCAAGAGACCCAGTACTTC.

This chain links TRBV20-1 with TRBJ1-2; no firm D call. Germline CDR1 reads DFQATT; CDR2 reads SNEGSKA (reference sequence). V lost 1 base to trimming and J lost 7 bases, with 7 bases between them. The CDR3 totals 11 residues. The CDR3 sequence is CSARVGSGYTF. The DNA for the CDR3 is TGCAGTGCTAGAGTTGGGAGTGGCTACACCTTC.

This chain links TRBV13 with TRBJ2-1; the D gene is possibly TRBD2 (7 bases). The CDR3 spans 15 residues. The V gene's germline CDR1 is PRHDT and CDR2 FYEKMQ (reference sequence). Trimming removed 2 bases from V and 6 bases from J, with 14 bases in between. CDR3 sequence (DNA): TGTGCCAGCAGCTTACGTGGGGGGGCCTTCAATGAGCAGTTCTTC. Translation gives CASSLRGGAFNEQFF.

The chain combines TRBV29-1 with TRBJ2-5, with D unclear. Per germline, CDR1 SQVTM and CDR2 ANQGSEA. V was cut by 3 bases and J by 5 bases, with 19 bases left in between. The CDR3 runs 15 residues. This chain's CDR3 is CSVEGSQFRGETQYF. CDR3 bases: TGCAGCGTTGAGGGGTCTCAATTCCGTGGGGAGACCCAGTACTTC.

This chain joins TRBV25-1 and TRBJ1-5; D not resolved. Germline-derived CDR1 and CDR2 are MGHDK and SYGVNS. V was trimmed by 8 bases and J by 4 bases, leaving 9 bases between them. CDR3 length: 12 residues. The CDR3 bases are TGTGCCAGCGACGACGGGAATCAGCCCCAGCATTTT. It is translated as CASDDGNQPQHF.

V usage is TRBV6-5 and J usage is TRBJ2-5; either TRBD1 or TRBD2 may fit D (5 bases each). The CDR3 extends over 15 amino acids. Germline lookup yields CDR1 MNHEY and CDR2 SVGAGI. Trimming stripped 5 bases from V and 5 bases from J, with 18 bases between. The CDR3 reads CASSPPGSWGETQYF. In nucleotides, the CDR3 is TGTGCCAGCAGTCCTCCGGGTTCCTGGGGGGAGACCCAGTACTTC.

The chain couples TRBV7-2 to TRBJ2-5; perhaps TRBD2 as D (5 bases). From germline, CDR1 is SGHTA and CDR2 FQGNSA. Trimming left V 4 bases short and J 2 bases short, with 8 bases between. This CDR3 has 13 residues. The CDR3 nucleotides are TGTGCCAGCAGCTGGGAGATACAAGAGACCCAGTACTTC. Protein: CASSWEIQETQYF.

As regards this clone: Different DNA sequences within this sample yield the same CDR3. The chain uses TRBV20-1 and TRBJ2-3; D gene uncertain. The ends were cut back, 1 base at V and 6 bases at J, with 5 bases in the middle. CDR3 length equals 11 residues. Germline V gene data show CDR1 as DFQATT and CDR2 as SNEGSKA (reference sequence). Here the CDR3 reads CSARVTDTQYF. The CDR3 nucleotides are TGCAGTGCTAGAGTAACTGATACGCAGTATTTT.

The chain employs TRBV29-1 and TRBJ2-3, with D perhaps matching TRBD2 (7 bases). There are 16 residues in the CDR3. Germline loops: CDR1 SQVTM, CDR2 ANQGSEA. V was shortened by 5 bases and J by 2 bases, with 20 bases between the two germline ends. The CDR3, as DNA: TGCAGCGTTCGGGCCTTGGGGGGGGGCCCCACAGATACGCAGTATTTT. Encoded protein: CSVRALGGGPTDTQYF.

In this sample, this clone turned up once. The chain combines TRBV30 with TRBJ1-2; the D is unclear. Germline V gene sequence: CDR1 GTSNPN, CDR2 SVGIG (reference sequence). The V end lost 2 bases, the J end lost 8 bases, and 6 bases lay between the germline ends. The CDR3 totals 10 residues. The CDR3 DNA is TGTGCCTGGAGTCGCAGGGGCTACACCTTC. Encoded protein: CAWSRRGYTF. The full variable domain, completed using reference TRBV30 and TRBJ1-2, is SQTIHQWPATLVQPVGSPLSLECTVEGTSNPNLYWYRQAAGRGLQLLFYSVGIGQISSEVPQNLSASRPQDRQFILSSKKLLLSDSGFYLCAWSRRGYTFGSGTRLTVV.

The chain links TRBV5-1 to TRBJ2-3; 8 nucleotides line up with TRBD2. This CDR3 region has 15 residues. V gave up 3 bases and J gave up 3 bases; unmatched junction bases: 6. In germline, CDR1 is SGHRS, CDR2 YFSETQ. This CDR3 is CASSSSGGVTDTQYF. The CDR3 region has the DNA TGCGCCAGCAGCTCCAGCGGGGGCGTTACAGATACGCAGTATTTT. Together with reference TRBV5-1 and TRBJ2-3, the CDR3 gives the full variable domain: KAGVTQTPRYLIKTRGQQVTLSCSPISGHRSVSWYQQTPGQGLQFLFEYFSETQRNKGNFPGRFSGRQFSNSRSEMNVSTLELGDSALYLCASSSSGGVTDTQYFGPGTRLTVL.

The chain couples TRBV11-1 to TRBJ1-1; maybe TRBD1 (5 bases). V was pared by 5 bases and J by 4 bases, with 14 bases between. The length of the CDR3 is 14 residues. From germline, CDR1 is SGHAT and CDR2 FQDESV (reference sequence). CDR3 in DNA: TGTGCCAGCAGCCTGACCGCGGGGGGCACTGAAGCTTTCTTT. Its translation is CASSLTAGGTEAFF.

The chain links TRBV4-1 to TRBJ1-5; D remains ambiguous. Germline V gives CDR1 MGHRA, CDR2 YSYEKL. With 1 base removed from V and 9 bases from J, the gap between germline ends came to 13 bases. The CDR3 contains 14 residues. CDR3 protein: CASSQAPARAPQHF. DNA of the CDR3: TGCGCCAGCAGCCAAGCTCCGGCCCGGGCGCCCCAGCATTTT.

This clone was observed a single time. The chain employs TRBV30 and TRBJ2-1; D uncertain. The CDR3 spans 10 residues. Deletions cut 2 bases from V and 8 bases from J, with 4 bases between. Germline-derived CDR1 and CDR2 are GTSNPN and SVGIG (reference sequence). CDR3 sequence: CAWSRHEQFF. The CDR3 nucleotides are TGTGCCTGGAGTCGACATGAGCAGTTCTTC.

The V and J genes are TRBV7-2 and TRBJ2-6, with 10 bases matching TRBD1. Germline V gene lookup returns CDR1 SGHTA and CDR2 FQGNSA. The CDR3 extends over 15 amino acids. V lost 8 bases and J lost 1; bases outside the gene matches: 2. CDR3 loop: CASDRGQSGANVLTF. The CDR3 DNA reads TGTGCCAGCGACAGGGGGCAATCTGGGGCCAACGTCCTGACTTTC.

The chain is built from TRBV5-1 and TRBJ2-7; D is possibly TRBD1 or TRBD2 (5 bases each). The CDR3 runs 13 residues. The germline V gene has CDR1 SGHRS and CDR2 YFSETQ. Trimming left V 4 bases short and J 2 bases short, with 10 bases between. The chain's CDR3 is CASSGTLTYEQYF. The CDR3 DNA follows: TGCGCCAGCAGCGGGACGCTAACCTACGAGCAGTACTTC.

The chain combines TRBV10-3 with TRBJ2-2, with D unclear. This CDR3 spans 12 amino acids. V was pared by 3 bases and J by 7 bases, with 6 bases between. Germline CDR1 and CDR2: ENHRY and SYGVKD. CDR3 amino acids: CAISDLGGELFF. The CDR3 nucleotides are TGTGCCATCAGTGATCTCGGCGGGGAGCTGTTTTTT.

Note on this clone: In the same sample, other DNA sequences code for this CDR3. The genes are TRBV25-1 and TRBJ2-7; no firm D call. V gave up 4 bases and J gave up 0 bases, with 4 bases separating them. CDR1 is MGHDK and CDR2 is SYGVNS in the germline V gene. This CDR3 contains 12 residues. CDR3 loop: CASSASSYEQYF. CDR3 nucleotide sequence: TGTGCCAGCAGTGCAAGCTCCTACGAGCAGTACTTC.

This chain links TRBV27 with TRBJ1-5; no clear D. Germline V gene sequence: CDR1 MNHEY, CDR2 SMNVEV (reference sequence). The CDR3 has 15 residues. The V end lost 5 bases, the J end lost 4 bases, and 15 bases lay between the germline ends. The CDR3 here is CASSHSGPRNQPQHF. CDR3 coding DNA: TGTGCCAGCAGTCACTCAGGACCTCGAAATCAGCCCCAGCATTTT.

The count of this clone is one. This chain connects TRBV30 to TRBJ2-7; D is unclear. The CDR3 consists of 12 residues. CDR1 and CDR2 from the germline V gene are GTSNPN and SVGIG (reference sequence). V lost 0 bases to trimming and J lost 4 bases, with 7 bases between them. The CDR3, as DNA: TGTGCCTGGAGTGTAAACCTATACGAGCAGTACTTC. Translated, it gives CAWSVNLYEQYF.

This clone has only a few counts. The gene calls are TRBV10-3 and TRBJ2-1; D unresolved. Germline loops: CDR1 ENHRY, CDR2 SYGVKD. The length of the CDR3 is 12 residues. Trimming took off 11 bases at V and 2 bases at J, with 10 bases between the two ends. CDR3 protein: CAASHTYNEQFF. DNA of the CDR3: TGTGCCGCAAGCCATACCTACAATGAGCAGTTCTTC.

The chain carries TRBV30 and TRBJ2-1; D not resolved. From germline, CDR1 is GTSNPN and CDR2 SVGIG (reference sequence). Trimming removed 0 bases at V and 7 bases at J, with 4 bases between. CDR3 length: 11 residues. CDR3 DNA sequence: TGTGCCTGGAGTGTTGAGAATGAGCAGTTCTTC. This translates into CAWSVENEQFF.

The CDR3 nucleotides are TGTGCCTGGGCAAGACAGGGATTAGCCAAAAACATTCAGTACTTC. Translating it yields CAWARQGLAKNIQYF. J is TRBJ2-4 and V is TRBV30, with TRBD1 identical over 7 bases. Germline assignment: CDR1 GTSNPN and CDR2 SVGIG (reference sequence). V was pared by 5 bases and J by 0 bases, with 7 bases of the junction left unmatched. This CDR3 has 15 residues.